The clone carrying this T cell receptor beta chain has more than one count but fewer than ten. With 4 bases removed from V and 6 bases from J, the gap between germline ends came to 16 bases. The CDR3 consists of 15 residues. From germline, CDR1 is LGHNA and CDR2 YNFKEQ. The recovered donors of Cohort 3 showed two negative PCRs, clearance, or symptom resolution. Per the original methods: Reference gene primers were amplified, and this amplification served to estimate nucleated cell counts. Sequencing used immunoSEQ multiplex PCR; TCRdb keeps in-frame clones, though not all of them. V, J and clone size are taken as reported in that table, and D and trimming were inferred from the DNA itself. Among around 180,000 clones, approximately 84% were seen once, and the ten largest hold approximately 12%. This sample was included in a study of blood T cell repertoires in COVID-19.

Sequenced input: PBMCs or T cells enriched from blood (not recorded which). The rearrangement links TRBV4-2 to TRBJ1-5; D is perhaps TRBD1 (6 bases). This clonotype was obtained from a man in his forties or fifties who had recovered from COVID-19. CDR3 sequence: CASSPQGREVQPQHF. Written as DNA, the CDR3 is TGTGCCAGCAGCCCCCAGGGGAGGGAGGTTCAGCCCCAGCATTTT.